The source of this T cell receptor beta chain is a study of response to subunit inactivated influenza vaccine. TCRdb reprocessed the RT-PCR reads with MiXCR, giving one entry per CDR3 protein. The data show roughly 500,000 distinct CDR3 sequences, 15% to 20% seen once. This CDR3 is 16 amino acids long. In germline, CDR1 is SGHRS, CDR2 YFSETQ. Trimming took 0 bases from V and 4 from J, leaving 15 bases between them. This chain joins TRBV5-1 and TRBJ2-3; a weak D match, TRBD1 (6 bases). The material sequenced was CD4+ T cells sorted from PBMCs, taken roughly 24 months after vaccination. This receptor was identified in a man aged 50-75 years who received an inactivated influenza vaccine. DNA of the CDR3: TGCGCCAGCAGCTTGGTTGGGGGCGCTTTGGCAGATACGCAGTATTTT. Protein product: CASSLVGGALADTQYF.